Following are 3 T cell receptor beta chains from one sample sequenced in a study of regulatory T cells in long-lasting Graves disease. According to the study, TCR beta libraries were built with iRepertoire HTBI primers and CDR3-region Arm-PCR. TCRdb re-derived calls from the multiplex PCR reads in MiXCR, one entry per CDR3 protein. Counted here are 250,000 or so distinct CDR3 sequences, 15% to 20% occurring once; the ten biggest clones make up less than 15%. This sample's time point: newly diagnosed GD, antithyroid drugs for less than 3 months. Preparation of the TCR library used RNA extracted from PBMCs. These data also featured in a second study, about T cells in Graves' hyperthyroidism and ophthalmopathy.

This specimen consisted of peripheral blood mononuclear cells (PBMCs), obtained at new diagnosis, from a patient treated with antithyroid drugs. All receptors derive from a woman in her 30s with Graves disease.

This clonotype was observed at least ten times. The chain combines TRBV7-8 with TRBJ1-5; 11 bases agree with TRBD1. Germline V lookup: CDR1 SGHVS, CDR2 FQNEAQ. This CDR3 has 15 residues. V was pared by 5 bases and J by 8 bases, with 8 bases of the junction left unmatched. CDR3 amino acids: CASSPWTGGREPQHF. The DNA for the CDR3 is TGTGCCAGCAGCCCATGGACAGGGGGCCGTGAGCCCCAGCATTTT.

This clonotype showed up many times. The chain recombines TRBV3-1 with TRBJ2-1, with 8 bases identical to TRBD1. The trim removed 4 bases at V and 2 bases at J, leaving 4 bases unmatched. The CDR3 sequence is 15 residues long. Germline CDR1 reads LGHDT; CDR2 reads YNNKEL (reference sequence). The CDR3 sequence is CASSLTQGAYNEQFF. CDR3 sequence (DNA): TGTGCCAGCAGCCTGACACAGGGGGCCTACAATGAGCAGTTCTTC.

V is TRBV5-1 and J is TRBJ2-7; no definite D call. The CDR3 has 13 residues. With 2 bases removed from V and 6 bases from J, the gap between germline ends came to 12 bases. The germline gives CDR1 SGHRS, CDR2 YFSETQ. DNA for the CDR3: TGCGCCAGCAGCTTTGGGCTGGCCTCCGAGCAGTACTTC. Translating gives CASSFGLASEQYF.